This paragraph reports one TCR beta chain. Its antigen is as yet unknown. From the 5' RACE reads, TCRdb called clonotypes with MiXCR, one entry per CDR3 protein. The table records 300,000 to 400,000 distinct CDR3 sequences, 10% to 15% of them present only once. The data were obtained in a study of T-cell memory formation after mild COVID-19. Study summary: Clusters of TCRs were largely donor specific. Points from the study as a whole: The main location of contracting CD4+ clones was CM and EM, and that of contracting CD8+ clones was EMRA.

Trimming removed 2 bases from V and 3 bases from J, with 10 bases in between. The germline CDR1 and CDR2 sequences are LGHNA and YNFKEQ. CDR3 size: 14 residues. Sequenced material: PBMCs or a T cell subset sorted from them (not recorded which). The clonotype originates from a man between 18 and 29 years old who had mild COVID-19 (a few samples of this study predate the infection). Cell type and time point are not known. The V gene is TRBV4-2, the J gene TRBJ1-2; D not certain. CDR3 protein: CASSQSRGDYGYTF. The CDR3 DNA is TGTGCCAGCAGCCAAAGCCGAGGTGACTATGGCTACACCTTC.